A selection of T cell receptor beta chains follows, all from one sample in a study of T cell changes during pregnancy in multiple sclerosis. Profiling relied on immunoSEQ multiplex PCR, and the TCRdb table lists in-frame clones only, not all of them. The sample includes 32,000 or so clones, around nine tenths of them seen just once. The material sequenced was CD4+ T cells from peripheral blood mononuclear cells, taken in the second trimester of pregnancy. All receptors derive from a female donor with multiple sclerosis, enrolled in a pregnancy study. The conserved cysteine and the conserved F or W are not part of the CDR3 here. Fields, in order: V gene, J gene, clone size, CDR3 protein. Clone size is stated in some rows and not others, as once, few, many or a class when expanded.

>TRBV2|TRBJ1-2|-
ASSEQGALGYT
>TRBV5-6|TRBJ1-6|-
ASSRGGGFPSDNSPLH
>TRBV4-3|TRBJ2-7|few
ASSRGTDTYEQY
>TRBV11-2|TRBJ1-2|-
ASSLGTDYGYT
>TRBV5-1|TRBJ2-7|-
ASSLAPGADEQY
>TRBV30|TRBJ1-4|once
AWSVGGLNEKLF
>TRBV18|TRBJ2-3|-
ASSPPSGYDTQY
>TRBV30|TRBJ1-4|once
AWRTTGSLNEKLF
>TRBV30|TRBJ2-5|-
AWSVRRGETQY
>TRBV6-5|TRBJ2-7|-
ASRVQTGTRYEQY
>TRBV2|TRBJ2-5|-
ASCRDSGETQY
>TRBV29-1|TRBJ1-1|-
SVDTGRDTEAF
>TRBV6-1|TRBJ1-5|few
ASIGTTEQQPQH
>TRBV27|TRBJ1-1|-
ASSEGREWTEAF
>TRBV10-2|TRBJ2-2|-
ASSERGWDTGELF
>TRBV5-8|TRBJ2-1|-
ASYSGTGKKQF
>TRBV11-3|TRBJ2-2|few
ASRKDRNTGELF
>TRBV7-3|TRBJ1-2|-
ASSSTEEGGYT
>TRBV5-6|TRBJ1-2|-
ASRRADRGGSRGYT
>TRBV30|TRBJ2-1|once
AWSVGGAGNNEQF
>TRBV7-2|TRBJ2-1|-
ASSFRQAHEQF